This note documents a single T cell receptor (beta chain) sequence. What this receptor recognizes is not known. No clone much larger than this one lies a single base away; base qualities are absent. The data were obtained in a study of shared clonotypes between healthy human individuals (dated by TCRdb to the early 2020s). General notes on the study: The cohort included three men and a couple of women between 18 and 49 years of age. For each donor, CD4 naive and CD4 memory were each given three plates, CD8 naive was given two plates, and CD8 memory was given one plate. Blood TCR repertoires of five healthy adults were deeply sequenced to estimate repertoire size and the extent of clonotype sharing between individuals. Leukapheresis yielded between about 0.85 and 9.5 billion PBMCs per donor. To increase sequencing depth and limit assay-specific biases, different laboratories used diverse techniques to prepare libraries and sequence TCR repertoires.

Summary of the overall study and its limitations: Sharing across several donors was observed for roughly 5% of naive CD4, 3.5% of naive CD8, roughly 2.4% of memory CD4, and 0.4% of memory CD8 clonotypes. Compared with non-shared clonotypes, the clonotypes found in all four sorted-subset donors had higher generation probabilities. The genetic and exposure-history diversity represented was limited by the small number of donors. Even with the large sequencing depth, rarefaction of the sorted-subset datasets indicated that sequencing was incomplete. Naive subsets generally had larger estimated clonotype richness than memory subsets. Sampling was restricted to blood, and TCR repertoires in tissues likely differ from the TCR repertoires found in blood. Pairwise subsampling led to the expectation that sequencing depth would affect the degree of clonotype sharing among donors.

Using the deep immunoSEQ assay, TCR CDR3 regions were amplified from genomic DNA by multiplex PCR. For each cell subset, the extracted genomic DNA was distributed evenly across all wells of several immunoSEQ 96-well plates, and each plate served as one replicate. For sorted subsets, each replicate PCR was loaded with 200 ng genomic DNA, equivalent to 32,000 or so T cell genomes. Purified libraries were measured with a Qubit 3.0 fluorometer, size-checked on a Bioanalyzer 2100, and measured again with the KAPA Library Quantification kit. Every immunoSEQ 96-well plate was sequenced on a dedicated single-read 150-cycle Illumina NextSeq 550 flow cell. In the authors' own workflow: Because the immunoSEQ output held only junctional sequences and lacked quality scores, the filtering could not match the filtering applied to full-length reads. Sequences were annotated with PyIR, a Python wrapper for IgBLAST v1.9, using IMGT germline references to assign V/J genes and CDR3. Reads were filtered out if the reads had weak V/J assignments (E-value above 1e-6), no CDR3, stop codons, out-of-frame junctions, or ambiguous translated residues. A V3J clonotype was defined by an identical inferred V gene, J gene, and CDR3 amino acid sequence. Percentage overlap between repertoires was computed as shared unique clonotypes divided by the size of the smaller repertoire. RTK rarefaction, the Chao1 estimator, and Recon v2.1 estimates of unobserved clonotypes were used to assess repertoire richness. OLGA was used to compute generation probabilities for all TCRbeta clonotypes that the gDNA method yielded from several donors. The source is immuneACCESS, and TCRdb retained only in-frame sequences with V and J called. Part of the clones is not carried over; for the studies checked, unresolved V genes explain less than half of this, and the remainder is unexplained. V, J and clone size are those of that table, while D and trimming were read from the DNA. For this sample there are roughly 1 million clones; 70% to 80% appear just once. The ten largest clonotypes hold around 1.4% of the sample.

Its CDR3 holds 14 amino acids, cysteine through phenylalanine. Only CDR3 DNA is held: 42 bases, read in frame from base 1. The germline V gene (reference sequence) provides CDR1 MNHEY and CDR2 SMNVEV. V lost 6 bases and J lost 2 bases; the stretch between them is 11 bases long. Donors were healthy HIV-negative adults with no recently reported acute infections or vaccinations. Every donor was a Caucasian adult living in Nashville, Tennessee, USA. CD4+ T cells were enriched by magnetic negative selection; naive cells were then positively selected on CD45RA, and the negative fraction formed the memory subset. After blood collection by leukapheresis, PBMCs were isolated using Ficoll-Histopaque density gradient centrifugation and then cryopreserved in the vapor phase of liquid nitrogen. Analytical flow cytometry was used to check the purity and quantity of each magnetically sorted T cell population. Genomic DNA was isolated from each sorted fraction and quantified by UV absorbance on a Nanodrop 2000c.

The clonotype originates from a man younger than 35 in good health. Sequences were obtained from memory CD4+ T cells sorted from blood. Per the publication, the cell subset or site label means: CD45RA-negative fraction. The V gene is TRBV27 and the J gene is TRBJ2-1; perhaps TRBD2 is the D gene, with 6 bases matching. In nucleotides, the sequence is TGTGCCAGCAGAGGTAGCGGACCCTACAATGAGCAGTTCTTC. Translated, this is CASRGSGPYNEQFF.